This paragraph covers one TCR beta chain sequence. The entry originates in a study of OX40 agonist ivuxolimab in advanced cancers. Assay used: immunoSEQ multiplex PCR; TCRdb lists only in-frame clones, some missing. The top ten hold about 3% of the sample, which has approximately 58,000 clones, around 83% seen once. Trimming removed 4 bases from V and 0 bases from J, with 7 bases in between. CDR1 SEHNR and CDR2 FQNEAQ come from the germline V gene (reference sequence). This CDR3 is built from 15 residues. The receptor comes from an adult with an advanced solid tumor such as melanoma, head and neck, liver or kidney cancer. Sequences were derived from CD4+ or CD8+ T cells sorted from blood, sampled in a trial of the OX40 agonist ivuxolimab. The chain couples TRBV7-9 to TRBJ2-6; no reliable D call. The CDR3: CASSSYSSGANVLTF. DNA of the CDR3: TGTGCCAGCAGCTCATACTCCTCTGGGGCCAACGTCCTGACTTTC.